The 25 T cell receptor beta chains presented below share a single source sample, sequenced in a study of cytomegalovirus exposure and HLA in healthy donors. Both 60 Vbeta primers and 13 Jbeta primers went into the PCR. Sequencing was performed with immunoSEQ multiplex PCR; in TCRdb, only in-frame clones are kept and a portion is missing. Its listing shows 130,000 to 150,000 clones. The specimen was PBMCs. The source of these receptors is a male donor in good health and CMV-seronegative.

The V gene is TRBV6-5, the J gene TRBJ2-7; 7 nucleotides align to TRBD1. Looked up from germline, CDR1 is MNHEY and CDR2 is SVGAGI. CDR3 length: 13 amino acids. V gave up 6 bases and J gave up 6 bases; unmatched junction bases: 8. The CDR3 loop is CASRYRGRSEQYF. Here the CDR3 DNA reads TGTGCCAGCAGGTACAGGGGTAGAAGCGAGCAGTACTTC.

The rearrangement uses TRBV5-4 and TRBJ2-7, with TRBD2 matching 12 bases. V lost 6 bases to trimming and J lost 3 bases; unmatched junction nucleotides: 7. In germline, CDR1 is SGHNT, CDR2 YYREEE (reference sequence). The CDR3 extends over 15 amino acids. The CDR3 DNA is TGTGCCAGCACTGCTAGCGGGGGGGCTGACTACGAGCAGTACTTC. Its translation: CASTASGGADYEQYF.

The chain has TRBV6-5 and TRBJ1-2, with a possible D match to TRBD1 (6 bases). V lost 2 bases, J lost 5 bases, and 15 bases lay in between. Looked up from germline, CDR1 is MNHEY and CDR2 is SVGAGI. This CDR3 region has 15 residues. The CDR3 DNA sequence: TGTGCCAGCAGTTACAGGGGGGGCGCTGAGTATGGCTACACCTTC. Encoded protein: CASSYRGGAEYGYTF.

The V call is TRBV6-5, the J call TRBJ1-5; 10 bases are shared with TRBD1. This CDR3 has 15 amino acids. Germline CDR1 is MNHEY and CDR2 is SVGAGI. J lost 5 bases, V lost 6 bases, and 7 bases had no gene match. CDR3: CASSLDRGLDQPQHF. The DNA of the CDR3 is TGTGCCAGCAGCCTGGACAGGGGGTTGGATCAGCCCCAGCATTTT.

The chain is built from TRBV5-6 and TRBJ1-6, with 7 positions matching TRBD1. The CDR3 has 14 residues. Germline V gene lookup returns CDR1 SGHDT and CDR2 YYEEEE. V was pared by 0 bases and J by 13 bases, with 7 bases of the junction left unmatched. CDR3 nucleotides: TGTGCCAGCAGCTTGGGGACAGGTTCCTTGCCCCTCCACTTT. Protein: CASSLGTGSLPLHF.

The chain employs TRBV7-9 and TRBJ1-4, with D hard to call. Trimming left V 4 bases short and J 8 bases short, with 5 bases between. The CDR3 covers 11 residues. Germline CDR1 and CDR2: SEHNR and FQNEAQ (reference sequence). CDR3 bases: TGTGCCAGCAGCTCCCAGGAAAAACTGTTTTTT. Its translation is CASSSQEKLFF. The variable domain in full, completed from reference TRBV7-9 and TRBJ1-4, reads DTGVSQNPRHKITKRGQNVTFRCDPISEHNRLYWYRQTLGQGPEFLTYFQNEAQLEKSRLLSDRFSAERPKGSFSTLEIQRTEQGDSAMYLCASSSQEKLFFGSGTQLSVL.

The CDR3 reads CASSAAGTAFFYGYTF. The CDR3 nucleotides read TGTGCCAGCAGCGCAGCCGGGACAGCCTTTTTTTATGGCTACACCTTC. The chain employs TRBV5-4 and TRBJ1-2, with 7 bases fitting TRBD1. This CDR3 region has 16 residues. The trim removed 4 bases at V and 5 bases at J, leaving 14 bases unmatched. From germline, CDR1 is SGHNT and CDR2 YYREEE (reference sequence).

With respect to this clone: Other DNA sequences in this specimen translate into the identical CDR3. This chain links TRBV5-1 with TRBJ2-7; D unclear. Germline CDR1 SGHRS, CDR2 YFSETQ. The CDR3 is 12 amino acids. Trimming shortened V by 1 base and J by 4 bases, and 6 bases separated the two germline ends. CDR3 residues: CASSLTAYEQYF. For the CDR3, the DNA is TGCGCCAGCAGCTTGACAGCTTACGAGCAGTACTTC.

This chain connects TRBV4-2 to TRBJ1-2, with TRBD1 matching 7 bases. V was pared by 0 bases and J by 4 bases, with 14 bases of the junction left unmatched. The CDR3 extends over 18 amino acids. Per germline, CDR1 LGHNA and CDR2 YNFKEQ. CDR3 bases: TGTGCCAGCAGCCAAGATACGGGGACAGCTCCCGGGGGCTATGGCTACACCTTC. Translated: CASSQDTGTAPGGYGYTF.

This chain links TRBV14 with TRBJ1-6; no definite D call. Germline lookup yields CDR1 SGHDN and CDR2 FVKESK. Trimming left V 7 bases short and J 0 bases short, with 7 bases between. This CDR3 has 14 residues. In DNA, the CDR3 is TGTGCCAGCACCGGGAGCTCCTATAATTCACCCCTCCACTTT. Its translation is CASTGSSYNSPLHF.

This chain uses TRBV28 with TRBJ2-5; 7 nucleotides line up with TRBD2. Per the germline V gene, CDR1 is MDHEN and CDR2 is SYDVKM. The CDR3 contains 16 residues. With 3 bases clipped from V and 1 base from J, the junction kept 8 bases outside the gene matches. The CDR3 reads CASSFRRLATQETQYF. In nucleotides, the CDR3 is TGTGCCAGCAGTTTCCGCCGACTAGCCACCCAAGAGACCCAGTACTTC.

This chain uses TRBV13 with TRBJ2-2; D is undetermined. The germline gives CDR1 PRHDT, CDR2 FYEKMQ (reference sequence). The CDR3 length is 14 residues. V shed 0 bases and J shed 1 base, with 3 bases lying between them. CDR3 in amino acids: CASSLGGNTGELFF. The CDR3, as DNA: TGTGCCAGCAGCTTAGGCGGGAACACCGGGGAGCTGTTTTTT.

As regards this clone: The DNA is left out, because the CDR3 cannot be placed on it with certainty; the CDR3 is given as TCRdb lists it. The chain uses TRBV19 and TRBJ2-3; the D segment call TRBD1 is taken from the table without a DNA check. The CDR3 is 14 residues long, counting both termini. Looked up from germline, CDR1 is LNHDA and CDR2 is SQIVND (reference sequence). The CDR3 loop reads CASSIGQGGVRSIF.

This chain joins TRBV19 and TRBJ1-1; D possibly corresponds to TRBD1 (5 bases). The V end lost 7 bases, the J end lost 0 bases, and 15 bases lay between the germline ends. The germline V gene has CDR1 LNHDA and CDR2 SQIVND (reference sequence). The CDR3 runs to 15 residues. CDR3 sequence: CASNDLGAVNTEAFF. The DNA for the CDR3 is TGTGCCAGTAACGATCTAGGGGCCGTGAACACTGAAGCTTTCTTT.

The chain links TRBV5-5 to TRBJ2-1; tentative D call: TRBD1 (5 bases). V lost 4 bases and J 5 bases, leaving 16 bases between the germline ends. Looked up from germline, CDR1 is SGHKS and CDR2 is YYEKEE (reference sequence). This CDR3 is 15 amino acids long. The DNA of the CDR3 is TGTGCCAGCAGCCACATAAGGGGTTTGGACAATGAGCAGTTCTTC. Its protein is CASSHIRGLDNEQFF.

The rearrangement joins TRBV9 to TRBJ2-1; D might be TRBD2 (6 bases). The V and J ends lost 4 bases and 4 bases respectively, with 21 bases between them. CDR1 and CDR2 from the germline V gene are SGDLS and YYNGEE. This CDR3 spans 17 amino acids. CDR3 sequence: CASSLIHRGTVYNEQFF. The DNA for the CDR3 is TGTGCCAGCAGCTTAATCCACCGGGGGACTGTATACAATGAGCAGTTCTTC.

The J gene is TRBJ2-1, the V gene TRBV7-9, with D perhaps matching TRBD1 (6 bases). Germline V gene lookup returns CDR1 SEHNR and CDR2 FQNEAQ (reference sequence). Trimming stripped 5 bases from V and 1 base from J, with 15 bases between. The CDR3 sequence is 16 residues long. CDR3 sequence (DNA): TGTGCCAGCAGCGAGTCCGACAGGCTATCCTACAATGAGCAGTTCTTC. Amino acids: CASSESDRLSYNEQFF.

The CDR3 DNA reads as TGTGCCAGCAGGAGACAGTACGACACTGAAGCTTTCTTT. It specifies CASRRQYDTEAFF. V gene TRBV25-1 combines with J gene TRBJ1-1; TRBD1 is a possible D gene (5 bases). The CDR3 runs 13 residues. Looked up from germline, CDR1 is MGHDK and CDR2 is SYGVNS. Trimming left V 6 bases short and J 3 bases short, with 11 bases between.

The CDR3 spells CATSPHKPGQETAFF. As DNA, the CDR3 is TGTGCCACCAGCCCTCACAAACCGGGACAGGAGACAGCTTTCTTT. V usage is TRBV15 and J usage is TRBJ1-1; 8 bases align to TRBD1. V lost 5 bases, J lost 10 bases, and 15 bases stayed unmatched. The V gene's germline CDR1 is LNHNV and CDR2 YYDKDF (reference sequence). This CDR3 has 15 amino acids. The full variable domain, its missing parts supplied by reference TRBV15 and TRBJ1-1, is DAMVIQNPRYQVTQFGKPVTLSCSQTLNHNVMYWYQQKSSQAPKLLFHYYDKDFNNEADTPDNFQSRRPNTSFCFLDIRSPGLGDTAMYLCATSPHKPGQETAFFGQGTRLTVV.

The chain links TRBV6-6 to TRBJ1-5; D is uncertain. The germline CDR1 and CDR2 sequences are MNHNY and SVGAGI (reference sequence). The germline V and J ends were trimmed by 5 bases and 3 bases, with 11 bases remaining between them. The CDR3 has 14 amino acids. CDR3 coding DNA: TGTGCCAGCAGTCGAATAGTCTCCAATCAGCCCCAGCATTTT. Its translation is CASSRIVSNQPQHF.

This chain connects TRBV7-2 to TRBJ1-5, with D unclear. CDR3 size: 13 residues. Germline V lookup: CDR1 SGHTA, CDR2 FQGNSA. The V gene lost 2 bases and the J gene lost 4 bases, with 6 bases spanning the gap. The CDR3 DNA follows: TGTGCCAGCAGCTTACTATGGAATCAGCCCCAGCATTTT. Translated, it gives CASSLLWNQPQHF.

CDR3 sequence (DNA): TGTGCCAGGACCGGGACTAGTAGGAGGAATGAGCAGTTCTTC. Its translation: CARTGTSRRNEQFF. V is TRBV30 and J is TRBJ2-1; 8 bases fit TRBD2. The CDR3 is made up of 14 amino acids. With V trimmed by 8 bases and J by 7 bases, 13 bases remained unmatched. Germline assignment: CDR1 GTSNPN and CDR2 SVGIG (reference sequence). The variable domain in full, with the rest retrieved from reference TRBV30 and TRBJ2-1, is SQTIHQWPATLVQPVGSPLSLECTVEGTSNPNLYWYRQAAGRGLQLLFYSVGIGQISSEVPQNLSASRPQDRQFILSSKKLLLSDSGFYLCARTGTSRRNEQFFGPGTRLTVL.

The DNA of the CDR3 is TGTGCCAGCAGAAGATCCCAGGGCCCCTACGAGCAGTACTTC. Translation: CASRRSQGPYEQYF. The chain couples TRBV28 to TRBJ2-7, with a tentative D call TRBD1 (5 bases). V lost 6 bases to trimming and J lost 2 bases, with 14 bases between them. Germline values: CDR1 MDHEN, CDR2 SYDVKM. The CDR3 has 14 amino acids. Looking up the rest from reference TRBV28 and TRBJ2-7 gives the full variable domain: DVKVTQSSRYLVKRTGEKVFLECVQDMDHENMFWYRQDPGLGLRLIYFSYDVKMKEKGDIPEGYSVSREKKERFSLILESASTNQTSMYLCASRRSQGPYEQYFGPGTRLTVT.

The CDR3 DNA reads as TGCGCCAGCAGCTTGGCCGGGTTGACAGGGGTACAGTATTTT. This encodes CASSLAGLTGVQYF. The genes are TRBV5-1 and TRBJ2-3, with 8 bases identical to TRBD1. Germline-derived CDR1 and CDR2 are SGHRS and YFSETQ. The junction had 9 bases not matched to a gene; V was cut back by 0 bases and J by 12 bases. This CDR3 has 14 residues.

The V gene is TRBV18, the J gene TRBJ2-7, with unresolved D. Germline values: CDR1 KGHSH, CDR2 LQKENI. This CDR3 spans 12 amino acids. Trimming stripped 3 bases from V and 6 bases from J, with 9 bases between. The CDR3 bases are TGTGCCAGCTCACCTGAGGCCAGCGAGCAGTACTTC. Encoded protein: CASSPEASEQYF.